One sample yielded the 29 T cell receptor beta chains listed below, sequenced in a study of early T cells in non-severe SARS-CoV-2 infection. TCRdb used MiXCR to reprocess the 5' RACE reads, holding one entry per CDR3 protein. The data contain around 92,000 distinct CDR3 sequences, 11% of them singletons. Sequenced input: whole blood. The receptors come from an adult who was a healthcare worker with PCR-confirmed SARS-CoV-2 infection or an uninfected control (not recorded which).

CDR3 sequence: CASSLSSSGRWNEQFF. For the CDR3, the DNA is TGTGCCAGCAGTTTATCGAGCAGCGGGAGATGGAATGAGCAGTTCTTC. The J gene is TRBJ2-1, the V gene TRBV27, with TRBD2 matching 8 bases. Germline V CDR1 and CDR2: MNHEY, SMNVEV (reference sequence). J gave up 7 bases and V 0 bases, and 8 bases lay outside the gene matches. The CDR3 is 16 residues long.

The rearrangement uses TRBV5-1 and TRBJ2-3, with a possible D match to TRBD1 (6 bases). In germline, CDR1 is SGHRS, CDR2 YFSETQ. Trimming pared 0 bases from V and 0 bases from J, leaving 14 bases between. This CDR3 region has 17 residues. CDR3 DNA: TGCGCCAGCAGCTTGGCCGGCAGGGGCGCTAGCACAGATACGCAGTATTTT. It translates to CASSLAGRGASTDTQYF.

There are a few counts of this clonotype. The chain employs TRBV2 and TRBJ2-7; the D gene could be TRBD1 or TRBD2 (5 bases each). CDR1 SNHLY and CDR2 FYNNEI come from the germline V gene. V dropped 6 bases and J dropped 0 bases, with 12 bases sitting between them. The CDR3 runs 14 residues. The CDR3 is CASSRPGTSYEQYF. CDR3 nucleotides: TGTGCCAGCAGCCGTCCCGGGACCTCCTACGAGCAGTACTTC.

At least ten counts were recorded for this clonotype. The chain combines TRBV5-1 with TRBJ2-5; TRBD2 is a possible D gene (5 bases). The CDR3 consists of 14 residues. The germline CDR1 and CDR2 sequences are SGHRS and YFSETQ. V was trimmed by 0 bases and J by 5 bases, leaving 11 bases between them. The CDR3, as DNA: TGCGCCAGCAGCTTGGCGGTGGGAGAGGAGACCCAGTACTTC. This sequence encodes CASSLAVGEETQYF.

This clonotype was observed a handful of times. For the CDR3, the DNA is TGCGCCAGCAGCTTGGAGGGTAGTAATTCACCCCTCCACTTT. Protein sequence: CASSLEGSNSPLHF. This chain links TRBV5-1 with TRBJ1-6; no firm D call. The CDR3 is made up of 14 amino acids. V shed 0 bases and J shed 6 bases, with 7 bases lying between them. Germline V gene sequence: CDR1 SGHRS, CDR2 YFSETQ. Using reference TRBV5-1 and TRBJ1-6 for the parts outside the CDR3, the full variable domain is KAGVTQTPRYLIKTRGQQVTLSCSPISGHRSVSWYQQTPGQGLQFLFEYFSETQRNKGNFPGRFSGRQFSNSRSEMNVSTLELGDSALYLCASSLEGSNSPLHFGNGTRLTVT.

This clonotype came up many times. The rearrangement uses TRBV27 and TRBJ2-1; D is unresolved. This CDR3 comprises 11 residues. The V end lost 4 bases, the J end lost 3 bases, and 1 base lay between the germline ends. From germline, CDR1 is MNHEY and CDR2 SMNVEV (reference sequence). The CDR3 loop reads CASSYYNEQFF. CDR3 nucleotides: TGTGCCAGCAGTTACTACAATGAGCAGTTCTTC.

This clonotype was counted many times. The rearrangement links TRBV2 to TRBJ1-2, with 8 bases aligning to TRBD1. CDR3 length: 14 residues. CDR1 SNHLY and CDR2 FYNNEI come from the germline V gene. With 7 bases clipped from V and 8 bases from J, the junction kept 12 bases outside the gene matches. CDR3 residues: CASTRTGSNGGYTF. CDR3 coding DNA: TGTGCCAGCACTAGGACAGGGTCGAACGGGGGCTACACCTTC.

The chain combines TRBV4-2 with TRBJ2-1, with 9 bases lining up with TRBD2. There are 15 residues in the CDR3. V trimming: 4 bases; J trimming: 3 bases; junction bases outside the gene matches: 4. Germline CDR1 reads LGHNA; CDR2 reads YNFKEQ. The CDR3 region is CASSRRTSDYNEQFF. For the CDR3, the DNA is TGTGCCAGCAGCCGAAGGACTAGCGACTACAATGAGCAGTTCTTC.

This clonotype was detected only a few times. CDR3 bases: TGTGCCAGCAGCCTGGGACTAAACTCCAATGAGCAGTTCTTC. Protein product: CASSLGLNSNEQFF. The rearrangement joins TRBV7-9 to TRBJ2-1, with TRBD2 matching over 7 bases. Losses at the gene ends were 5 bases for V and 6 bases for J; bases not matched to a gene: 7. Germline CDR1 SEHNR, CDR2 FQNEAQ (reference sequence). CDR3 length equals 14 residues.

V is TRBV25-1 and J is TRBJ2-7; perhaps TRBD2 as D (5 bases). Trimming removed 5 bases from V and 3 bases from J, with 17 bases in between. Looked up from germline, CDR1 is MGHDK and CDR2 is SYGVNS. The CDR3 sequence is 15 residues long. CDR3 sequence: CASSPAGMVGYEQYF. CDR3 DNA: TGTGCCAGCAGTCCCGCCGGGATGGTTGGCTACGAGCAGTACTTC.

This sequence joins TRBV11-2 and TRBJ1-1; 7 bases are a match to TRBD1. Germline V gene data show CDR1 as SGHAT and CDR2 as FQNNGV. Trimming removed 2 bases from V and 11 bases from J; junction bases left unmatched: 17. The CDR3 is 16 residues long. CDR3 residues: CASSLLARDRGTLAFF. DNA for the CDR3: TGTGCCAGCAGCTTACTAGCTCGGGACAGAGGAACATTGGCTTTCTTT.

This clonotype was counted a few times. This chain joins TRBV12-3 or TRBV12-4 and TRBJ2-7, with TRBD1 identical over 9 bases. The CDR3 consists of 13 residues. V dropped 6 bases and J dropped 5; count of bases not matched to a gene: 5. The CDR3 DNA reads TGTGCCAGCAGGGGACAGGGAGCCAACGAGCAGTACTTC. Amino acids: CASRGQGANEQYF.

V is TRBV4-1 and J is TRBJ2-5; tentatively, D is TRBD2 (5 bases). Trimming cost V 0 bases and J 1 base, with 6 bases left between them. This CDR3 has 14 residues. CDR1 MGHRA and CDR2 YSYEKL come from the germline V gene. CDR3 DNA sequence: TGCGCCAGCAGCCAAGAGGCGGGCCAAGAGACCCAGTACTTC. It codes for CASSQEAGQETQYF.

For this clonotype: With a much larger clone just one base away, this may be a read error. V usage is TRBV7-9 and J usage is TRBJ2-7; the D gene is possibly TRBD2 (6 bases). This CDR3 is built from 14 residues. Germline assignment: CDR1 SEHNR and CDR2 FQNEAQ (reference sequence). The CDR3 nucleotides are TGTGCCAACAGCTCCAGGGACTTAGCCTACGAGCAGTACTTC. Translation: CANSSRDLAYEQYF.

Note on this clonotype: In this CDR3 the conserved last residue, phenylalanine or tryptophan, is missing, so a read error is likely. The CDR3 region has the DNA TGCGCCAGCAGTCCAGGCACCGGGACTACCACGAACGAGCAGTACTTG. Translated: CASSPGTGTTTNEQYL. The V gene is TRBV5-1, the J gene TRBJ2-7, with TRBD2 matching 7 bases. The V and J ends lost 5 bases and 5 bases, in that order; junction bases with no gene match: 16. The CDR3 has 16 residues. From germline, CDR1 is SGHRS and CDR2 YFSETQ.

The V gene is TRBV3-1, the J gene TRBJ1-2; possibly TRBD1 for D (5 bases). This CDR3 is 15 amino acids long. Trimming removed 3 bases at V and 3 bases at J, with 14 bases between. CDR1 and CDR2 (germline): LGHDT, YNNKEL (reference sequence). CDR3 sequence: CASSHTGQGYYGYTF. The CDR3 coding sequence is TGTGCCAGCAGCCATACTGGGCAGGGTTACTATGGCTACACCTTC.

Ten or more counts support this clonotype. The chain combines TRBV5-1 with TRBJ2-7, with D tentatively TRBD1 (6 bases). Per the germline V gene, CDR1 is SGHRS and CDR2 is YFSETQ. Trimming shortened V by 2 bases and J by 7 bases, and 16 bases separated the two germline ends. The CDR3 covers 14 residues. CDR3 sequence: CASSLIGGSGEQYF. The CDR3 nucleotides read TGCGCCAGCAGCTTAATAGGGGGTTCGGGAGAGCAGTACTTC.

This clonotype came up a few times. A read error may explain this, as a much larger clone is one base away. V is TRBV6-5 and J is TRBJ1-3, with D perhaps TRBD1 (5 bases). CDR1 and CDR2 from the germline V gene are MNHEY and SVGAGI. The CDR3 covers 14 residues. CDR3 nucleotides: TGTGTCAGCAGTTACCACGGCTCCAGGGCAGCCATATATTTT. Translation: CVSSYHGSRAAIYF.

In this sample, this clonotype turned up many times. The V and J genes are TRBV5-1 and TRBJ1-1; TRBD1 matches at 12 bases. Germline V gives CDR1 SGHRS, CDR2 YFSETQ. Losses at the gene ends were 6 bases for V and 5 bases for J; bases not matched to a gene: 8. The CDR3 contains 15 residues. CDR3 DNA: TGCGCCAGCAAATCCGGGACAGGGGGCTTGACTGAAGCTTTCTTT. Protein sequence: CASKSGTGGLTEAFF.

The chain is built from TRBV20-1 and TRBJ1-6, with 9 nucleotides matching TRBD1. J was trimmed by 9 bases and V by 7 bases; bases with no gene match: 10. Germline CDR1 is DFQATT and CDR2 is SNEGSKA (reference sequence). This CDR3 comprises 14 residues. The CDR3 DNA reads TGCAGTGTATGGACAGGGGCGAGTAGTTCACCCCTCCACTTT. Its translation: CSVWTGASSSPLHF.

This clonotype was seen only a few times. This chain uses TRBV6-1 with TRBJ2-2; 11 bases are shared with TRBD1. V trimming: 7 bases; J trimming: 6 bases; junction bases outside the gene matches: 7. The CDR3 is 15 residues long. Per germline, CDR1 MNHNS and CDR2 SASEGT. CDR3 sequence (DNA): TGTGCCAGCATATTGGGACAGGGGGATGCCGGGGAGCTGTTTTTT. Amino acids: CASILGQGDAGELFF.

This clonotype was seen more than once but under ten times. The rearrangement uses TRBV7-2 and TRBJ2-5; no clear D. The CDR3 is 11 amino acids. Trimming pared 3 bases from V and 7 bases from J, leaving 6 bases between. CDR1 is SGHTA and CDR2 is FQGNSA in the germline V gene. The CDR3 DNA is TGTGCCAGCAGCTTTATTGGGACCCAGTACTTC. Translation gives CASSFIGTQYF.

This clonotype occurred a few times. DNA of the CDR3: TGTGCCAGCAGCCAGGGGACAGGGAACTACAATGAGCAGTTCTTC. Translating it yields CASSQGTGNYNEQFF. The chain joins TRBV14 to TRBJ2-1; 9 nucleotides match TRBD1. Germline CDR1 reads SGHDN; CDR2 reads FVKESK. Trimming removed 3 bases from V and 3 bases from J; junction bases left unmatched: 3. The CDR3 is 15 amino acids.

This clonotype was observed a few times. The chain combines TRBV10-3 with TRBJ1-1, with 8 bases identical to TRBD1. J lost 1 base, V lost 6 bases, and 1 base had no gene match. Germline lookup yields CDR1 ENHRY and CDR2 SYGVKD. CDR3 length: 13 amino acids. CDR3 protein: CAISGQGNTEAFF. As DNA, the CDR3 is TGTGCCATCAGCGGACAGGGGAACACTGAAGCTTTCTTT.

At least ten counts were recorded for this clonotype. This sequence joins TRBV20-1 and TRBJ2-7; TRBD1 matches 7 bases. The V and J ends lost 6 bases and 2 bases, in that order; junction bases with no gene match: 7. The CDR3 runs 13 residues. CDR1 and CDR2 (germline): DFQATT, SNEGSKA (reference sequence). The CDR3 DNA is TGCAGTGCAGGGGGCAGACATACCTACGAGCAGTACTTC. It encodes CSAGGRHTYEQYF.

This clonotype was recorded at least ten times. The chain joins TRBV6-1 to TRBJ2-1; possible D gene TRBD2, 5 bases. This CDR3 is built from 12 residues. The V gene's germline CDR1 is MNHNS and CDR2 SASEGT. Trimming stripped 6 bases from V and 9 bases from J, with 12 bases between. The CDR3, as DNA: TGTGCCAGCAGGTCTAGCCCCGGTGAGCAGTTCTTC. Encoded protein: CASRSSPGEQFF.

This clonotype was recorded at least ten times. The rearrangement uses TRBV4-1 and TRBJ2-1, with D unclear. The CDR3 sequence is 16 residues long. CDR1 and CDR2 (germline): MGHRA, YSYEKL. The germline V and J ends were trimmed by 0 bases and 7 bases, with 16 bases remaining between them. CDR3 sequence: CASSQDFSLSLNEQFF. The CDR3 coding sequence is TGCGCCAGCAGCCAAGATTTCAGCCTGAGCCTGAATGAGCAGTTCTTC.

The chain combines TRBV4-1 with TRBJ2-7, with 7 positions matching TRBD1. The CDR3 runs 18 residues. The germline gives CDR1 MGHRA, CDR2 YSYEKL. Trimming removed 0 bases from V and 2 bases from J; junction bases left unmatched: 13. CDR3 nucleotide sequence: TGCGCCAGCAGCCAAGATTCCGTACAGGGGTTCAGGGCCTACGAGCAGTACTTC. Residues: CASSQDSVQGFRAYEQYF.

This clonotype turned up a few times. CDR3 residues: CASSLEGREAFF. The DNA of the CDR3 is TGTGCCAGCAGCTTAGAGGGCCGAGAAGCTTTCTTT. The chain couples TRBV11-2 to TRBJ1-1; no clear D. The CDR3 sequence is 12 residues long. V dropped 0 bases and J dropped 8 bases, with 7 bases sitting between them. Germline CDR1 is SGHAT and CDR2 is FQNNGV.